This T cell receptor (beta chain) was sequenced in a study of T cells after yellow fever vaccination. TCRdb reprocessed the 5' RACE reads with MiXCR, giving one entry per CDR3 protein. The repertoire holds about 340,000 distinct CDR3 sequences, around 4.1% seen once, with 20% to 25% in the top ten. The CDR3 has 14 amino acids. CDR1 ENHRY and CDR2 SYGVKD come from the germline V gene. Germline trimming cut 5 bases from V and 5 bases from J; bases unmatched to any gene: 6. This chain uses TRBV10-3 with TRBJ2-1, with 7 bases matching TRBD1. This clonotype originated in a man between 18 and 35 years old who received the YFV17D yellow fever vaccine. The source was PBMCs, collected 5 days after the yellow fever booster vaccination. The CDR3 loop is CAISPDRANNEQFF. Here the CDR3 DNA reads TGTGCCATCAGTCCCGACAGGGCTAACAATGAGCAGTTCTTC.